This T cell receptor beta chain was recovered during a study of cytomegalovirus exposure and HLA in healthy donors. Overall study context: Out of 398 genotyped donors, about 84% belonged to the Caucasian-associated ancestry cluster. Study results and limitations: When analyzed later, a missense DCLRE1C variant was found to be linked to TCR beta V- and J-gene trimming. Presence/absence analyses supposed approximately even sequencing depth among donors.

The PCR was carried out with 60 Vbeta primers and 13 Jbeta primers. In the original workflow: Approximately 72 million unique TCR beta chains, around 11 million of them shared, were counted by a later analysis. Sequencing used immunoSEQ multiplex PCR; TCRdb keeps in-frame clones, though not all of them. Clonal size and the V and J genes are those of that table, whereas D and trimming came from the DNA. Among roughly 80,000 clones listed, around 60% were seen once. V lost 1 base and J lost 4; bases outside the gene matches: 2. CDR3 size: 15 residues. Looked up from germline, CDR1 is SGHVS and CDR2 is FQNEAQ. In regard to this clone: The antigen remains unidentified.

The sample was PBMCs. The chain has TRBV7-8 and TRBJ2-3; 10 bases map to TRBD1. The sequence was collected from a young man in good health and CMV-seropositive. CDR3 residues: CASSLGGTGADTQYF. The CDR3 DNA follows: TGTGCCAGCAGCTTAGGAGGGACAGGGGCAGATACGCAGTATTTT.